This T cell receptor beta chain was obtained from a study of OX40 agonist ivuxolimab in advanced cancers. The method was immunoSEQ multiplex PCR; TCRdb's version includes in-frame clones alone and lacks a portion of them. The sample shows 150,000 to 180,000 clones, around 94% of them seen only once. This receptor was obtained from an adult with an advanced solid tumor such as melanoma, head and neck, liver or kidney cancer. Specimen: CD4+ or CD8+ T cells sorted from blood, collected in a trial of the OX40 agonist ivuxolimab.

CDR3 sequence reads: CASGRTGTQETQYF. CDR3 DNA sequence: TGTGCTAGTGGGAGGACAGGGACCCAAGAGACCCAGTACTTC. This chain uses TRBV12-5 with TRBJ2-5, with TRBD1 matching over 8 bases. V lost 6 bases, J lost 1 base, and 4 bases stayed unmatched. Germline V gene sequence: CDR1 LGHNT, CDR2 FRNRAP. CDR3 length equals 14 residues.